This T cell receptor beta chain was observed in a study of blood T cell repertoires in COVID-19. Study-level background: T cells, B-cell-depleted T cells, or PBMCs supplied cDNA or gDNA.

Per the original methods: Scientists estimated how many nucleated cells there were by amplifying reference gene primers. Using immunoSEQ multiplex PCR, the repertoire was profiled, and TCRdb retains in-frame clones only, with some absent. V and J calls and clone size follow that table, whereas D and trimming were derived from the DNA. The table records more than 120,000 clones, 85% to 90% of them present only once. This TCR was recovered from a man aged 50-59 years who had recovered from COVID-19. The source material was peripheral blood.

For the CDR3, the DNA is TGTGCCAGCAGTTACGAGGACAGGTGGAATTCACCCCTCCACTTT. It is translated as CASSYEDRWNSPLHF. The V and J genes are TRBV6-2 or TRBV6-3 and TRBJ1-6; 7 bases agree with TRBD1. The CDR3 totals 15 residues. With V trimmed by 2 bases and J by 7 bases, 5 bases remained unmatched. Looked up from germline, CDR1 is MNHEY and CDR2 is SVGEGT.